Below are 7 T cell receptor beta chains sequenced from a single sample in a study of blood T cell repertoires in COVID-19. Data came from immunoSEQ multiplex PCR; TCRdb stores just in-frame clones and leaves some out. In the table there are about 40,000 clones, 87% of which are singletons. Sequencing used peripheral blood. These receptors originate from a woman of 80 years or more with active COVID-19.

The chain combines TRBV9 with TRBJ1-3; TRBD1 aligns across 7 bases. The CDR3 covers 13 residues. J lost 5 bases, V lost 5 bases, and 4 bases had no gene match. From germline, CDR1 is SGDLS and CDR2 YYNGEE. The CDR3 reads CASSAGGRNTIYF. The DNA of the CDR3 is TGTGCCAGCAGTGCAGGGGGTAGAAACACCATATATTTT.

CDR3 DNA sequence: TGTGCCAGCAGCCTTAGCACAGATACGCAGTATTTT. This encodes CASSLSTDTQYF. V usage is TRBV11-3 and J usage is TRBJ2-3, with no clear D. The germline CDR1 and CDR2 sequences are SGHNT and YENEEA. Trimming removed 5 bases at V and 0 bases at J, with 3 bases between. CDR3 length equals 12 residues. Supplemented by reference TRBV11-3 and TRBJ2-3, the full variable domain reads EAGVVQSPRYKIIEKKQPVAFWCNPISGHNTLYWYLQNLGQGPELLIRYENEEAVDDSQLPKDRFSAERLKGVDSTLKIQPAELGDSAVYLCASSLSTDTQYFGPGTRLTVL.

This clone appeared a single time. The chain links TRBV7-9 to TRBJ2-2; D is ambiguous. Trimming shortened V by 0 bases and J by 5 bases, and 4 bases separated the two germline ends. Germline V CDR1 and CDR2: SEHNR, FQNEAQ (reference sequence). This CDR3 is 13 amino acids long. The CDR3 protein is CASSLAQTGELFF. CDR3 nucleotides: TGTGCCAGCAGCTTAGCGCAGACCGGGGAGCTGTTTTTT.

The chain combines TRBV24-1 with TRBJ2-7; D call uncertain. The CDR3 runs to 12 residues. V was pared by 4 bases and J by 1 base, with 4 bases between. The V gene's germline CDR1 is KGHDR and CDR2 SFDVKD. The CDR3 nucleotides read TGTGCCACCAGTGACCGGTCCTACGAGCAGTACTTC. Protein: CATSDRSYEQYF.

In this sample, this clone turned up once. V is TRBV6-5 and J is TRBJ2-3; 8 bases match TRBD2. Germline CDR1 is MNHEY and CDR2 is SVGAGI. There are 14 residues in the CDR3. Trimming removed 9 bases from V and 7 bases from J; junction bases left unmatched: 12. The DNA for the CDR3 is TGTGCCAGGGGGGGGCTAGCGGGTAAAAATACGCAGTATTTT. It encodes CARGGLAGKNTQYF.

This clone has only one observation. V is TRBV11-2 and J is TRBJ2-3; a weak D match, TRBD2 (7 bases). The CDR3 loop spans 17 amino acids. V was shortened by 1 base and J by 5 bases, with 19 bases between the two germline ends. Looked up from germline, CDR1 is SGHAT and CDR2 is FQNNGV. CDR3 DNA sequence: TGTGCCAGCAGCTTAGTTTTAGGGGGGGGGCCAGGAGATACGCAGTATTTT. It specifies CASSLVLGGGPGDTQYF.

This sequence joins TRBV28 and TRBJ1-6; a weak D match, TRBD1 (6 bases). The CDR3 length is 14 residues. Germline CDR1 reads MDHEN; CDR2 reads SYDVKM. V was shortened by 5 bases and J by 9 bases, with 14 bases between the two germline ends. The chain's CDR3 is CASSPTGQLSPLHF. The CDR3 nucleotides read TGTGCCAGCAGTCCTACAGGGCAACTTTCACCCCTCCACTTT.